This record looks at one TCR beta chain sequence and its context. Profiling relied on immunoSEQ multiplex PCR, and the TCRdb table lists in-frame clones only, not all of them. The sample has over 20,000 clones, approximately 97% seen once. This sample is drawn from a study of monozygotic twins with cystic fibrosis. Germline V lookup: CDR1 SQVTM, CDR2 ANQGSEA. CDR3 length: 13 residues. V lost 5 bases, J lost 8 bases, and 16 bases lay in between. The chain links TRBV29-1 to TRBJ2-1; D assignment may be TRBD1 or TRBD2 (6 bases each). This clonotype was sampled from a girl aged 10 to 17 with cystic fibrosis. The specimen sequenced was blood. CDR3 sequence reads: CSVTGRTVDEQFF. Written as DNA, the CDR3 is TGCAGCGTTACAGGGAGGACGGTCGATGAGCAGTTCTTC.